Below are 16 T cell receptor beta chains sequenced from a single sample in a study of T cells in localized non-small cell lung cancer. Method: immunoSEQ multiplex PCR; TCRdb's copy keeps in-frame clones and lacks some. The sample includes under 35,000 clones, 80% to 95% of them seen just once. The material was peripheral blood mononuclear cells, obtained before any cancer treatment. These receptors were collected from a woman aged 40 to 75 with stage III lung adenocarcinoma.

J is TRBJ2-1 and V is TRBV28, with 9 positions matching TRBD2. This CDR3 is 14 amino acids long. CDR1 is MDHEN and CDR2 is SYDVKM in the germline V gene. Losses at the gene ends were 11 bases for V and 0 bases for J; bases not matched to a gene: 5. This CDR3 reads CASSGRSSYNEQFF. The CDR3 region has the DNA TGTGCCTCGAGCGGGAGGAGCTCCTACAATGAGCAGTTCTTC. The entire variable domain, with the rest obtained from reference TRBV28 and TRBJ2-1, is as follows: DVKVTQSSRYLVKRTGEKVFLECVQDMDHENMFWYRQDPGLGLRLIYFSYDVKMKEKGDIPEGYSVSREKKERFSLILESASTNQTSMYLCASSGRSSYNEQFFGPGTRLTVL.

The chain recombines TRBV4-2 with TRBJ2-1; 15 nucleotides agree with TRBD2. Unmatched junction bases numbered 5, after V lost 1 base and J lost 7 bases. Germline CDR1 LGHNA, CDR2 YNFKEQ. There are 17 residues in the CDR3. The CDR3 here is CASSQVGTSGRRNEQFF. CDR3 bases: TGTGCCAGCAGCCAAGTTGGGACTAGCGGGAGGAGGAATGAGCAGTTCTTC.

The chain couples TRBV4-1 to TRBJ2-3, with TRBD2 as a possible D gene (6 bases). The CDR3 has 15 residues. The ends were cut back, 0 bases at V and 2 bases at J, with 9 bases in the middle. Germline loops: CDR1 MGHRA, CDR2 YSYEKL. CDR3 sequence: CASSQEEGLTDTQYF. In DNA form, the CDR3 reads TGCGCCAGCAGCCAAGAGGAGGGCCTCACAGATACGCAGTATTTT.

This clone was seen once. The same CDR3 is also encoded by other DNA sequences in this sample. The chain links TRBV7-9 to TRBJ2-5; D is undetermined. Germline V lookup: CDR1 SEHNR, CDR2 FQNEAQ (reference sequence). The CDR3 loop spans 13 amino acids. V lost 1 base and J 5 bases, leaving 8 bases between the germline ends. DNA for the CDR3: TGTGCCAGCAGCTTAGTCGGGTTGGAGACCCAGTACTTC. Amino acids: CASSLVGLETQYF.

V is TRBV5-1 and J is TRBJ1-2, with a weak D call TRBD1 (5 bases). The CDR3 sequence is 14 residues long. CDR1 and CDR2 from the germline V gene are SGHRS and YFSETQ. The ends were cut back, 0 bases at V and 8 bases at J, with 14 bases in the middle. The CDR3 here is CASSLVGREEGYTF. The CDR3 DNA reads TGCGCCAGCAGCTTGGTAGGCAGGGAGGAAGGCTACACCTTC.

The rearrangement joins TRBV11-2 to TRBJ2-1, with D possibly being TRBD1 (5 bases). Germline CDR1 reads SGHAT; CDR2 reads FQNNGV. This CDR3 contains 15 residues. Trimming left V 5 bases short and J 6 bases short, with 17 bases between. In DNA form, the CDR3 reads TGTGCCAGCAGCCCTCAAGGGGCAGCACTCAATGAGCAGTTCTTC. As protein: CASSPQGAALNEQFF.

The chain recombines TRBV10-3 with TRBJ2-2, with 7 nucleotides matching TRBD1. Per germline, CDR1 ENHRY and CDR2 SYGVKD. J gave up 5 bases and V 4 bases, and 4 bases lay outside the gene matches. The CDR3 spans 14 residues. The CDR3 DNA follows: TGTGCCATCAGTGGGACAGGAAGAACCGGGGAGCTGTTTTTT. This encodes CAISGTGRTGELFF.

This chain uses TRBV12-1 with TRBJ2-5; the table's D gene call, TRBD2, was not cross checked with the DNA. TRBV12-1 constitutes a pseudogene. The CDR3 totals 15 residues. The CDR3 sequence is CASSFERNPTETQYF. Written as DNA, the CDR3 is TGTGCCAGCAGCTTTGAGCGGAACCCCACCGAGACCCAGTACTTC.

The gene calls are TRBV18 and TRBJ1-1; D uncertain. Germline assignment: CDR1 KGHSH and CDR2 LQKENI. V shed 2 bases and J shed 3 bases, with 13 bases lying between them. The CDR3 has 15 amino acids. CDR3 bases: TGTGCCAGCTCACCAGGACCCGAAAGGTACACTGAAGCTTTCTTT. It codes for CASSPGPERYTEAFF.

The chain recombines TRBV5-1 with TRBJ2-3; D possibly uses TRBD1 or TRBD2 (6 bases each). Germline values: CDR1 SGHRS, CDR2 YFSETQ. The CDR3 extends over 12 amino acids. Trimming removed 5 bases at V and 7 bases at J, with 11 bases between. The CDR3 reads CASRGGTYTQYF. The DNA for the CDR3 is TGCGCCAGCAGAGGGGGGACCTATACGCAGTATTTT. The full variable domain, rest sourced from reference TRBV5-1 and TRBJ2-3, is KAGVTQTPRYLIKTRGQQVTLSCSPISGHRSVSWYQQTPGQGLQFLFEYFSETQRNKGNFPGRFSGRQFSNSRSEMNVSTLELGDSALYLCASRGGTYTQYFGPGTRLTVL.

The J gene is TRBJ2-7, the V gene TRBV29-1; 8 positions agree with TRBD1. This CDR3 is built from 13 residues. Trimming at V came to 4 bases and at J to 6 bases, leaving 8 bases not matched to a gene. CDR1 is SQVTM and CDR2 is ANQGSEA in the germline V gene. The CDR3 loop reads CSVGETGGGEQYF. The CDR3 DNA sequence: TGCAGCGTTGGAGAAACAGGGGGAGGCGAGCAGTACTTC.

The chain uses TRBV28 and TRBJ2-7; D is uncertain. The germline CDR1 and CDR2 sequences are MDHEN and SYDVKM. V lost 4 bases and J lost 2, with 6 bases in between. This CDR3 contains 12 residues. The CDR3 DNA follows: TGTGCCAGCAGTTCGGAACCCTACGAGCAGTACTTC. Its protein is CASSSEPYEQYF.

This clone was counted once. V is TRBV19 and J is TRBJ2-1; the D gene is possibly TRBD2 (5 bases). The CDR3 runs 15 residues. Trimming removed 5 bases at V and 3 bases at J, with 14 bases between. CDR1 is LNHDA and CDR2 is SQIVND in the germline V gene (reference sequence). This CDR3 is CASSPGLSVYNEQFF. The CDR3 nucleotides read TGTGCCAGTAGTCCCGGACTGAGCGTCTACAATGAGCAGTTCTTC.

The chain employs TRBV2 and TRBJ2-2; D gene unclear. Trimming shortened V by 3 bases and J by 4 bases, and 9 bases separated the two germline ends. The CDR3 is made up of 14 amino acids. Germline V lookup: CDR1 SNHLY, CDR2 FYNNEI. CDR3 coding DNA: TGTGCCAGCAGTGATTTCCGTTCCACCGGGGAGCTGTTTTTT. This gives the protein CASSDFRSTGELFF.

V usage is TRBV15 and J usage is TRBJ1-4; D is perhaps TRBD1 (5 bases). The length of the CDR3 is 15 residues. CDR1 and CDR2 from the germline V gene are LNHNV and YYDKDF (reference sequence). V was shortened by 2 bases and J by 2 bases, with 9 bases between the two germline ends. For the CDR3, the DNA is TGTGCCACCAGCAGACCCCGGGACACTAATGAAAAACTGTTTTTT. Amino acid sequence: CATSRPRDTNEKLFF.

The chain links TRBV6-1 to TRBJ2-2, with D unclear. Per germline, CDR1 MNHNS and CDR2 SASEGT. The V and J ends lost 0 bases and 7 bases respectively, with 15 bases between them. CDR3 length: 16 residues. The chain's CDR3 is CASSEAGRNPDGELFF. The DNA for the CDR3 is TGTGCCAGCAGTGAAGCGGGCCGAAACCCAGACGGGGAGCTGTTTTTT.